This is a list of T cell receptor beta chains from one sample in a study of regulatory T cells in long-lasting Graves disease. MiXCR, applied by TCRdb to the multiplex PCR reads, yields one record per CDR3 protein. The repertoire holds some 460,000 distinct CDR3 sequences, about 16% seen once, with 9% to 15% in the top ten. This sample also appeared in a second study, on T cells in Graves' hyperthyroidism and ophthalmopathy.

The sample here was peripheral blood mononuclear cells (PBMCs), taken at new diagnosis, from a patient treated with antithyroid drugs. All receptors come from a man between 40 and 49 years old with Graves disease. Both conserved end residues are part of each CDR3. Fields, in order: V gene, clone size, D gene, J gene, CDR3 DNA, CDR3 protein. The D gene is left open where the match is weak. Expanded clones are given a class, and other clones once, few, many or no size at all.

v_call: TRBV7-9; clone_size: few; d_call: -; j_call: TRBJ1-6; cdr3_nt: TGTGCCAGCAGCATGCAGGGGATGAGGAATTCACCCCTCCACTTT; cdr3_aa: CASSMQGMRNSPLHF
v_call: TRBV20-1; clone_size: few; d_call: TRBD2; j_call: TRBJ2-1; cdr3_nt: TGCAGTGCACGCCTCCTAGCGGGAAGGAATGAGCAGTTCTTC; cdr3_aa: CSARLLAGRNEQFF
v_call: TRBV20-1; clone_size: many; d_call: -; j_call: TRBJ1-1; cdr3_nt: TGCAGTGCTCAGTCGACAGGGAACACTGAAGCTTTCTTT; cdr3_aa: CSAQSTGNTEAFF
v_call: TRBV15; clone_size: -; d_call: TRBD1; j_call: TRBJ2-5; cdr3_nt: TGTGCCACCAGCAGAGAGGGGCAGGGGGCAGAGACCCAGTACTTC; cdr3_aa: CATSREGQGAETQYF
v_call: TRBV7-9; clone_size: many; d_call: TRBD2; j_call: TRBJ2-5; cdr3_nt: TGTGCCAGCAGCTTAGGAGCGGGAGCCCACTCGGGAGAGACCCAGTACTTC; cdr3_aa: CASSLGAGAHSGETQYF
v_call: TRBV6-1; clone_size: many; d_call: TRBD1; j_call: TRBJ2-7; cdr3_nt: TGTGCCAGCAGACCCCGGGACAGGGGACCCTACGAGCAGTACTTC; cdr3_aa: CASRPRDRGPYEQYF
v_call: TRBV20-1; clone_size: many; d_call: TRBD1; j_call: TRBJ2-7; cdr3_nt: TGCAGTGCCACCCTTCCCGGACAGGGGGCTGGGGAGCAGTACTTC; cdr3_aa: CSATLPGQGAGEQYF
v_call: TRBV6-2/TRBV6-3; clone_size: few; d_call: TRBD1; j_call: TRBJ2-4; cdr3_nt: TGTGCCAGCAGCGACACAGGGGCGGCTAGAGCCAAAAACATTCAGTACTTC; cdr3_aa: CASSDTGAARAKNIQYF
v_call: TRBV29-1; clone_size: many; d_call: -; j_call: TRBJ1-2; cdr3_nt: TGCAGCGTCGCGCAGGGGCCGGATGGTGGCTACACCTTC; cdr3_aa: CSVAQGPDGGYTF
v_call: TRBV24-1; clone_size: few; d_call: -; j_call: TRBJ2-3; cdr3_nt: TGTGCCACCAGTGAATGGGGGGCCGGGATAGATACGCAGTATTTT; cdr3_aa: CATSEWGAGIDTQYF
v_call: TRBV29-1; clone_size: few; d_call: -; j_call: TRBJ2-7; cdr3_nt: TGCAGCGTCCAAATACAGAACTACGAGCAGTACTTC; cdr3_aa: CSVQIQNYEQYF
v_call: TRBV4-2; clone_size: few; d_call: -; j_call: TRBJ2-2; cdr3_nt: TGTGCCAGCAGCCAAGTTGGGGGGCTAGCGTTAAGGGCGGGGGAGCTGTTTTTT; cdr3_aa: CASSQVGGLALRAGELFF
v_call: TRBV30; clone_size: -; d_call: TRBD1; j_call: TRBJ1-2; cdr3_nt: TGTGCCTGGAGTGTACCGGACAGGGGGCCATTTGAGGACTATGGCTACATCTTC; cdr3_aa: CAWSVPDRGPFEDYGYIF
v_call: TRBV7-2; clone_size: many; d_call: -; j_call: TRBJ2-1; cdr3_nt: TGTGCCAGCAGCCCTAGAAGCCATGAGCAGTTCTTC; cdr3_aa: CASSPRSHEQFF
v_call: TRBV30; clone_size: many; d_call: -; j_call: TRBJ1-2; cdr3_nt: TGTGCCTGGAGTGCGGGGTTTGACTATGGCTACACCTTC; cdr3_aa: CAWSAGFDYGYTF
v_call: TRBV3-1; clone_size: many; d_call: -; j_call: TRBJ2-7; cdr3_nt: TGTGCCAGCAGCCAAGAGGCCCGTCGCAGGGTCGGCGAGCAGTACTTC; cdr3_aa: CASSQEARRRVGEQYF
v_call: TRBV7-3; clone_size: once; d_call: TRBD1; j_call: TRBJ1-5; cdr3_nt: TGTGCCAGCAGCGGAGGGGACAGGGGGCGCACAAAGCCCCAGCATTTT; cdr3_aa: CASSGGDRGRTKPQHF
v_call: TRBV7-9; clone_size: few; d_call: TRBD1; j_call: TRBJ2-7; cdr3_nt: TGTGCCAGCAGCCGGACAGGGAGAAGTGACGAGCAGTACTTC; cdr3_aa: CASSRTGRSDEQYF
v_call: TRBV5-4; clone_size: -; d_call: -; j_call: TRBJ2-6; cdr3_nt: TGTGCCAGCAGCTTTGAGGGCTTCTCTGGGGCCAACGTCCTGACTTTC; cdr3_aa: CASSFEGFSGANVLTF
v_call: TRBV5-1; clone_size: many; d_call: TRBD2; j_call: TRBJ2-1; cdr3_nt: TGCGCCAGCAGCATGGGGACTAGCGGGAGGCATGAGCAGTTCTTC; cdr3_aa: CASSMGTSGRHEQFF
v_call: TRBV2; clone_size: -; d_call: -; j_call: TRBJ1-6; cdr3_nt: TGTGCCAGCAGTGTTCGGGCCAGCAATTCACCCCTCCACTTT; cdr3_aa: CASSVRASNSPLHF
v_call: TRBV18; clone_size: -; d_call: -; j_call: TRBJ2-4; cdr3_nt: TGTGCCAGCTCACCACCGGGAAGGCAGGGCGGAAACATTCAGTACTTC; cdr3_aa: CASSPPGRQGGNIQYF
v_call: TRBV6-5; clone_size: -; d_call: TRBD1; j_call: TRBJ2-6; cdr3_nt: TGTGCCAGCAGTTACTCCGGGACAGGATTCTCTGGGGCCAACGTCCTGACTTTC; cdr3_aa: CASSYSGTGFSGANVLTF
v_call: TRBV7-9; clone_size: -; d_call: -; j_call: TRBJ2-7; cdr3_nt: TGTGCCAGCAGCCAAAGCACATTTAACTCCTACGAGCAGTACTTC; cdr3_aa: CASSQSTFNSYEQYF
v_call: TRBV2; clone_size: many; d_call: -; j_call: TRBJ2-7; cdr3_nt: TGTGCCAGCAGGGTTGACAGCTTACCCTCCTACGAGCAGTACTTC; cdr3_aa: CASRVDSLPSYEQYF
v_call: TRBV7-9; clone_size: few; d_call: -; j_call: TRBJ1-2; cdr3_nt: TGTGCCAGCAGCGCCCGACGGTCTAACTATGGCTACACCTTC; cdr3_aa: CASSARRSNYGYTF
v_call: TRBV6-5; clone_size: many; d_call: TRBD1; j_call: TRBJ2-3; cdr3_nt: TGTGCCAGCAGTTACGAAACAGGGGGCGGACGCACAGATACGCAGTATTTT; cdr3_aa: CASSYETGGGRTDTQYF
v_call: TRBV9; clone_size: -; d_call: -; j_call: TRBJ2-1; cdr3_nt: TGTGCCAGCAGCGTAGGTATAACCGACAATGAGCAGTTCTTC; cdr3_aa: CASSVGITDNEQFF
v_call: TRBV27; clone_size: many; d_call: -; j_call: TRBJ2-3; cdr3_nt: TGTGCCAGCACCCTTCGGGGGACAGATACGCAGTATTTT; cdr3_aa: CASTLRGTDTQYF
v_call: TRBV28; clone_size: many; d_call: -; j_call: TRBJ1-2; cdr3_nt: TGTGCCAGCAGTTTGGAGTCCTATGGCTACACCTTC; cdr3_aa: CASSLESYGYTF
v_call: TRBV20-1; clone_size: many; d_call: TRBD2; j_call: TRBJ2-1; cdr3_nt: TGCAGTGCTTGGACTAGCAGCTACAATGAGCAGTTCTTC; cdr3_aa: CSAWTSSYNEQFF
v_call: TRBV20-1; clone_size: -; d_call: -; j_call: TRBJ2-3; cdr3_nt: TGCAGTGCGCGATGGGGGGATACGCAGTATTTT; cdr3_aa: CSARWGDTQYF
v_call: TRBV7-3; clone_size: many; d_call: -; j_call: TRBJ2-5; cdr3_nt: TGTGCCAGCAGCTCCCACGGGGGCTCGGAGACCCAGTACTTC; cdr3_aa: CASSSHGGSETQYF
v_call: TRBV28; clone_size: many; d_call: TRBD1; j_call: TRBJ1-1; cdr3_nt: TGTGCCAGCGCCAGGGGGGACACTGAAGCTTTCTTT; cdr3_aa: CASARGDTEAFF
v_call: TRBV5-1; clone_size: many; d_call: TRBD1; j_call: TRBJ1-1; cdr3_nt: TGCGCCAGCAGGCCCACCGGGACAGGGTCGAACACTGAAGCTTTCTTT; cdr3_aa: CASRPTGTGSNTEAFF
v_call: TRBV19; clone_size: few; d_call: -; j_call: TRBJ2-2; cdr3_nt: TGTGCCAGTAGTGAACTACTGAACACCGGGGAGCTGTTTTTT; cdr3_aa: CASSELLNTGELFF
v_call: TRBV2; clone_size: many; d_call: TRBD2; j_call: TRBJ2-1; cdr3_nt: TGTGCCAGCAGTGCGGCACTCAGCGGACTAGCGATCAATGAGCAGTTCTTC; cdr3_aa: CASSAALSGLAINEQFF
v_call: TRBV12-5; clone_size: -; d_call: -; j_call: TRBJ2-3; cdr3_nt: TGTGCTAGTGGCCCTCTTCTTGCCACAGATACGCAGTATTTT; cdr3_aa: CASGPLLATDTQYF
v_call: TRBV5-1; clone_size: -; d_call: -; j_call: TRBJ1-3; cdr3_nt: TGCGCCAGCAGCTCAACAGGAGGCTCTGGAAACACCGTATATTTT; cdr3_aa: CASSSTGGSGNTVYF
v_call: TRBV5-1; clone_size: few; d_call: -; j_call: TRBJ1-1; cdr3_nt: TGCGCCAGCAGCTTGCAGGGCAAATCGAACACTGAAGCTTTCTTT; cdr3_aa: CASSLQGKSNTEAFF
v_call: TRBV7-8; clone_size: few; d_call: TRBD2; j_call: TRBJ2-7; cdr3_nt: TGTGCCAGCAGCTTAGGTAGCGGGGCCTCCTACGAGCAGTACTTC; cdr3_aa: CASSLGSGASYEQYF